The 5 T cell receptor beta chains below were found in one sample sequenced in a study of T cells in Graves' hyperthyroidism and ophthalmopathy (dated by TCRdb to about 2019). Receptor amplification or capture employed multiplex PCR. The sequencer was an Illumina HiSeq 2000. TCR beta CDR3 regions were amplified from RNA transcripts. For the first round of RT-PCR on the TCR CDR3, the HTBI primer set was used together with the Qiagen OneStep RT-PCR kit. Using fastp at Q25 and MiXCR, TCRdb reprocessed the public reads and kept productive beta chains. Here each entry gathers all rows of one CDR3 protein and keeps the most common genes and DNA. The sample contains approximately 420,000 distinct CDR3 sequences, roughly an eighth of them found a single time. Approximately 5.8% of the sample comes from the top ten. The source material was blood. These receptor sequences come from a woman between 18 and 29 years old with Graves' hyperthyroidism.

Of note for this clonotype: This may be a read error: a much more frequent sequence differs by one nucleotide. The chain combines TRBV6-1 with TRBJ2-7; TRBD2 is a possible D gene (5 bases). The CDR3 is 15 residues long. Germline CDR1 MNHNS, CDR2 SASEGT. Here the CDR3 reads CASSRSDGGGYEQHF. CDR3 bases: TGTGCCAGCAGTAGATCGGACGGAGGAGGCTACGAGCAGCACTTC.

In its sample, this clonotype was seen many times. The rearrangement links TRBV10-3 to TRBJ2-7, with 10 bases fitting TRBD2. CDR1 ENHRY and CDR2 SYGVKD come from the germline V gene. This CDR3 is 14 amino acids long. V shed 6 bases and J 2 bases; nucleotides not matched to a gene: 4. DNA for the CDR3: TGTGCCATCAGACCCGGGACTAGCGCCTACGAGCAGTACTTC. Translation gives CAIRPGTSAYEQYF.

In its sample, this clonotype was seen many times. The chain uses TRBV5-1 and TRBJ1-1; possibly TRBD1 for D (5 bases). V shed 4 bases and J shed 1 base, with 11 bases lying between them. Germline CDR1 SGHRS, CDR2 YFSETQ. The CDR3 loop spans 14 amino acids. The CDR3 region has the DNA TGCGCCAGCAGCGGGGACGGGCAGAACACTGAAGCTTTCTTT. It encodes CASSGDGQNTEAFF.

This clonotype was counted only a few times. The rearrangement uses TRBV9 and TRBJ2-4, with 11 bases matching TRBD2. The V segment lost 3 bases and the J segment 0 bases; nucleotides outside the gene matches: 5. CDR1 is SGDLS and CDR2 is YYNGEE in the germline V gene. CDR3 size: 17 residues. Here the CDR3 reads CASSATSGALAKNIQYF. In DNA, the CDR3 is TGTGCCAGCAGCGCGACTAGCGGGGCGCTAGCCAAAAACATTCAGTACTTC.

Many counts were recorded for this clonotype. The CDR3 sequence: CASSHPGLADYEQYF. The CDR3 DNA follows: TGTGCCAGCAGCCACCCGGGACTAGCGGACTACGAGCAGTACTTC. This rearrangement joins TRBV11-2 to TRBJ2-7; 11 bases are shared with TRBD2. CDR3 length: 15 residues. V shed 5 bases, J shed 3 bases, and the junction held 6 bases outside the gene matches. Per germline, CDR1 SGHAT and CDR2 FQNNGV.